Reported below is one T cell receptor (beta chain). Its antigen is unidentified. There are 16 residues in the CDR3. The germline V gene has CDR1 SGHVS and CDR2 FNYEAQ. V was pared by 0 bases and J by 2 bases, with 13 bases between. The data were obtained in a study of neoadjuvant anti-PD-1 for oral cavity cancer. General observations from the study: Higher pretreatment Treg/Th17 ratios tracked higher pretreatment blood clonality.

PBMCs were not maintained or expanded in culture before analysis. Sequencing was performed with immunoSEQ multiplex PCR; in TCRdb, only in-frame clones are kept and a portion is missing. The profile shows 65,000 to 95,000 clones, under 85% of them singletons. The chain combines TRBV7-6 with TRBJ2-5, with TRBD2 as a possible D gene (6 bases). Here the sequenced sample was PBMCs, taken before nivolumab (anti-PD-1) treatment. The source of this sequence is a person between 40 and 85 years old with oral cavity squamous cell carcinoma. DNA of the CDR3: TGTGCCAGCAGCTTAGCGTCGGGGGTAGGGCAAGAGACCCAGTACTTC. This translates into CASSLASGVGQETQYF. The full variable domain, in which reference TRBV7-6 and TRBJ2-5 provide the parts outside the CDR3, is GAGVSQSPRYKVTKRGQDVALRCDPISGHVSLYWYRQALGQGPEFLTYFNYEAQQDKSGLPNDRFSAERPEGSISTLTIQRTEQRDSAMYRCASSLASGVGQETQYFGPGTRLLVL.